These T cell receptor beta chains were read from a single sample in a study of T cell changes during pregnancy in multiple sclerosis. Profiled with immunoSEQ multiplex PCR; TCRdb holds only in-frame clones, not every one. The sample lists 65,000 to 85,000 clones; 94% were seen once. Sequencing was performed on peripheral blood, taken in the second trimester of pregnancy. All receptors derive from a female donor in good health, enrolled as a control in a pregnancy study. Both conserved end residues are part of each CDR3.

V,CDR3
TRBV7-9,CASSLQGSGELFF
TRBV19,CASSNPPGLAGAPINEQFF
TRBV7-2,CASSLDGLLRETQYF
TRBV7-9,CASSTPRTDRGRYGYTF
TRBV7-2,CASSLEPGSYGYTF
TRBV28,CASSSPNEGATEAFF
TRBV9,CASSPRLAGVEQFF
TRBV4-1,CASSQLQGFAYEQYF
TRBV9,CASSAYSGQGSSNYGYTF
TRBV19,CASSIGHSDTQYF
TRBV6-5,CASRDRPHSGNTIYF
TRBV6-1,CASSEGRPRSGNTIYF
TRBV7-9,CASSLPGQTFMNTEAFF
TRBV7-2,CASSSLAVEETQYF
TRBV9,CASSVLAGGLYNEQFF
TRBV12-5,CASGFYDSTGELFF
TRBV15,CATSRGTGGNQPQHF
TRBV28,CASSPWTSGSLGKNIQYF
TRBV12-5,CASGLRAGGPGEQFF
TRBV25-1,CASSESNRLAEYF
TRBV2,CASIRQGLAGPLNTGELFF
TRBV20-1,CSATGKDTQYF
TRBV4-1,CASSPGIASGTYEQYF